This note documents a single T cell receptor (beta chain) sequence. The antigen remains unidentified. CDR1 and CDR2 (germline): MNHEY, SVGAGI. This CDR3 spans 15 amino acids. V lost 0 bases and J 4 bases, leaving 12 bases between the germline ends. TCRdb keeps only in-frame clones here, not all; method: immunoSEQ multiplex PCR. The repertoire holds some 50,000 clones, with more than 80% as singletons. The sample originates from a study of OX40 agonist ivuxolimab in advanced cancers. Study-wide context: Mean age about 60 years, range about 23 to 80; 82.7% male. Enrollees could have had prior anti-PD-1, anti-PD-L1 or anti-CTLA-4 therapy, which over 35% had received.

Overall study findings and caveats: Expanded clones were, on average, more numerous in CD8+ T cells than in CD4+. At doses 0.1 to 3.0 mg/kg, CD4+ and CD8+ clones expanded.

This specimen was CD4+ or CD8+ T cells sorted from blood, taken in a trial of the OX40 agonist ivuxolimab. The TCR sequence derives from an adult with an advanced solid tumor such as melanoma, head and neck, liver or kidney cancer. V gene TRBV6-5 combines with J gene TRBJ1-1; D not certain. CDR3 in amino acids: CASSYSGGVGTEAFF. As DNA, the CDR3 is TGTGCCAGCAGTTACTCGGGTGGGGTAGGCACTGAAGCTTTCTTT.